Below, 14 T cell receptor beta chains from the same sample are listed, as sequenced in a study of blood T cell repertoires in COVID-19. TCRdb's copy holds only in-frame clones and misses some; the assay was immunoSEQ multiplex PCR. The table has about 130,000 clones, under 85% seen once. Input material: PBMCs or T cells enriched from blood (not recorded which). These receptors were collected from a man aged 25 to 40 who had recovered from COVID-19.

The rearrangement joins TRBV19 to TRBJ2-3; D may be TRBD2 (6 bases). Trimming cost V 3 bases and J 0 bases, with 10 bases left between them. The CDR3 runs to 15 residues. Germline V CDR1 and CDR2: LNHDA, SQIVND (reference sequence). Written as DNA, the CDR3 is TGTGCCAGTAGTATTTTAGGGACTAGCACAGATACGCAGTATTTT. Translation: CASSILGTSTDTQYF. Full variable domain (missing parts from reference TRBV19 and TRBJ2-3): DGGITQSPKYLFRKEGQNVTLSCEQNLNHDAMYWYRQDPGQGLRLIYYSQIVNDFQKGDIAEGYSVSREKKESFPLTVTSAQKNPTAFYLCASSILGTSTDTQYFGPGTRLTVL.

This clone has only a few counts. The chain couples TRBV29-1 to TRBJ1-2; 10 bases map to TRBD1. The CDR3 length is 14 residues. Germline V gene lookup returns CDR1 SQVTM and CDR2 ANQGSEA. Trimming took 6 bases from V and 4 from J; bases not matched to a gene: 8. The CDR3, as DNA: TGCAGCGTAATAAGACAGGGGGCTGGCTATGGCTACACCTTC. Its translation: CSVIRQGAGYGYTF.

V is TRBV28 and J is TRBJ1-6; D remains ambiguous. The germline V gene encodes CDR1 MDHEN and CDR2 SYDVKM. The V end lost 6 bases, the J end lost 4 bases, and 16 bases lay between the germline ends. The CDR3 consists of 16 residues. The CDR3 DNA reads TGTGCCAGCAGACGAGAGGGAAGCGGTTATAATTCACCCCTCCACTTT. Translation: CASRREGSGYNSPLHF.

This clone was picked up one time. The chain is built from TRBV19 and TRBJ1-2, with 8 bases aligning to TRBD1. V shed 4 bases and J 2 bases; nucleotides not matched to a gene: 0. Germline V CDR1 and CDR2: LNHDA, SQIVND (reference sequence). There are 13 residues in the CDR3. This CDR3 reads CASSRTGNYGYTF. The CDR3 DNA is TGTGCCAGTAGTAGGACAGGGAACTATGGCTACACCTTC.

This rearrangement joins TRBV30 to TRBJ2-2; the D gene is possibly TRBD2 (7 bases). The CDR3 is 14 residues long. V was cut by 3 bases and J by 5 bases, with 13 bases left in between. The germline V gene has CDR1 GTSNPN and CDR2 SVGIG (reference sequence). As DNA, the CDR3 is TGTGCCTGGAGGGAGGGAGGGGGTACCGGGGAGCTGTTTTTT. Amino acid sequence: CAWREGGGTGELFF.

The rearrangement joins TRBV10-2 to TRBJ1-1; D gene ambiguous. Trimming took 7 bases from V and 6 from J, leaving 15 bases between them. This CDR3 region has 13 residues. Germline V lookup: CDR1 WSHSY, CDR2 SAAADI. The CDR3 loop is CASTSMRGSEAFF. The CDR3 DNA follows: TGCGCCAGCACCTCCATGCGAGGTTCTGAAGCTTTCTTT.

The genes are TRBV27 and TRBJ2-1, with D possibly being TRBD1 (6 bases). V lost 4 bases, J lost 5 bases, and 9 bases lay in between. The CDR3 loop spans 13 amino acids. Germline loops: CDR1 MNHEY, CDR2 SMNVEV (reference sequence). The CDR3 sequence: CASSYRVHNEQFF. The CDR3 DNA reads TGTGCCAGCAGTTACAGGGTCCACAATGAGCAGTTCTTC.

V is TRBV19 and J is TRBJ1-2; D may be TRBD1 (5 bases). This CDR3 has 15 amino acids. The V gene lost 3 bases and the J gene lost 3 bases, with 14 bases spanning the gap. The germline V gene has CDR1 LNHDA and CDR2 SQIVND (reference sequence). CDR3 DNA sequence: TGTGCCAGTAGTATGATGGGGCTAGGCGACTATGGCTACACCTTC. Its translation: CASSMMGLGDYGYTF.

V is TRBV9 and J is TRBJ2-5, with 8 bases fitting TRBD1. This CDR3 contains 15 residues. Per the germline V gene, CDR1 is SGDLS and CDR2 is YYNGEE. V gave up 4 bases and J gave up 2 bases; unmatched junction bases: 7. The CDR3 is CASSKQGGIQETQYF. The DNA of the CDR3 is TGTGCCAGCAGCAAACAGGGGGGCATACAAGAGACCCAGTACTTC.

The V call is TRBV6-5, the J call TRBJ1-5, with D uncertain. Germline V gene data show CDR1 as MNHEY and CDR2 as SVGAGI. CDR3 length: 14 amino acids. Trimming took off 6 bases at V and 7 bases at J, with 16 bases between the two ends. The CDR3, as DNA: TGTGCCAGCAGCCTTACTGGGAGGGCCCAGCCCCAGCATTTT. This translates into CASSLTGRAQPQHF.

V is TRBV27 and J is TRBJ1-2, with 9 bases fitting TRBD1. After removal of 6 bases from V and 3 bases from J, the junction contained 11 bases not matched to a gene. The CDR3 is 16 amino acids. Per the germline V gene, CDR1 is MNHEY and CDR2 is SMNVEV (reference sequence). CDR3 sequence (DNA): TGTGCCAGCAGAGGGACAGGGAATTTGCTCCACTATGGCTACACCTTC. It codes for CASRGTGNLLHYGYTF.

The chain recombines TRBV27 with TRBJ1-2, with D maybe TRBD1 (6 bases). CDR3 length: 14 amino acids. Trimming left V 5 bases short and J 7 bases short, with 17 bases between. Germline CDR1 reads MNHEY; CDR2 reads SMNVEV (reference sequence). The DNA of the CDR3 is TGTGCCAGCAGTACGCCAGGGGAGCCGGGTGGCTACACCTTC. Protein sequence: CASSTPGEPGGYTF.

The chain couples TRBV2 to TRBJ2-5; no reliable D call. Germline V gives CDR1 SNHLY, CDR2 FYNNEI. V dropped 3 bases and J dropped 2 bases, with 7 bases sitting between them. This CDR3 comprises 13 residues. CDR3 loop: CASSDIQQETQYF. As DNA, the CDR3 is TGTGCCAGCAGTGATATCCAGCAAGAGACCCAGTACTTC.

The CDR3 is CASSAGQVSGNQPQHF. Written as DNA, the CDR3 is TGTGCCAGCAGTGCTGGACAGGTTTCAGGCAATCAGCCCCAGCATTTT. This rearrangement joins TRBV6-1 to TRBJ1-5, with 7 bases identical to TRBD1. The CDR3 consists of 16 residues. V was clipped by 4 bases and J by 2 bases; unmatched bases: 8. CDR1 and CDR2 (germline): MNHNS, SASEGT.